The 29 T cell receptor beta chains listed next were all sequenced from one sample in a study of post-analysis software for immune sequencing data. General observations from the study: With TRBV5-6, TRBV5-1 and TRBV20-1 included, about five TRBV segments were more frequent in patients than in controls.

These receptors have no known antigen. Researchers reported that TCR beta cDNA libraries carried unique molecular identifiers. TCRdb called the PCR reads again in MiXCR, with one record for every CDR3 protein. The data hold hundreds of thousands of distinct CDR3 sequences, with 55% to 70% observed a single time. Sequenced material: blood. These receptors all stem from a girl aged 2 to 9 with multiple sclerosis.

This chain connects TRBV20-1 to TRBJ1-2; the D gene is possibly TRBD1 (6 bases). The V and J ends lost 2 bases and 7 bases respectively, with 20 bases between them. The germline V gene has CDR1 DFQATT and CDR2 SNEGSKA (reference sequence). This CDR3 spans 15 amino acids. DNA for the CDR3: TGCAGTGCTAGACTCGGACAGCGCCCCGTTGGTGGCTACACCTTC. Translating it yields CSARLGQRPVGGYTF.

This clonotype was picked up a small number of times. The J gene is TRBJ2-1, the V gene TRBV5-1, with 9 bases matching TRBD1. V lost 4 bases to trimming and J lost 5 bases; unmatched junction nucleotides: 7. Germline CDR1 reads SGHRS; CDR2 reads YFSETQ. The CDR3 loop spans 15 amino acids. The chain's CDR3 is CASSPGQGTDNEQFF. For the CDR3, the DNA is TGCGCCAGCAGCCCGGGACAGGGAACGGACAATGAGCAGTTCTTC.

The rearrangement uses TRBV6-5 and TRBJ2-5; D is possibly TRBD2 (6 bases). With 0 bases removed from V and 11 bases from J, the gap between germline ends came to 16 bases. There are 14 residues in the CDR3. CDR1 is MNHEY, CDR2 SVGAGI, per germline. The DNA of the CDR3 is TGTGCCAGCAGTTACTCCGCGGGATTCGCAGAGCAGTACTTC. This encodes CASSYSAGFAEQYF.

This clonotype was seen more than once but under ten times. The chain joins TRBV20-1 to TRBJ2-7; D call uncertain. Trimming removed 5 bases from V and 2 bases from J, with 10 bases in between. CDR3 length equals 12 residues. Germline CDR1 is DFQATT and CDR2 is SNEGSKA (reference sequence). This CDR3 reads CSASKMAYEQYF. The CDR3 nucleotides read TGCAGTGCTTCAAAAATGGCCTACGAGCAGTACTTC.

The chain uses TRBV29-1 and TRBJ2-6, with D possibly TRBD1 on 6 matching bases. V was clipped by 7 bases and J by 4 bases, with 20 bases between them. The V gene's germline CDR1 is SQVTM and CDR2 ANQGSEA. The CDR3 covers 16 residues. The CDR3 bases are TGCAGCGCCAGACCAGGTACAGGGAACGGGGCCAACGTCCTGACTTTC. This codes for CSARPGTGNGANVLTF.

This chain links TRBV29-1 with TRBJ1-2; D is uncertain. The CDR3 has 10 residues. V was trimmed by 4 bases and J by 8 bases, leaving 8 bases between them. CDR1 and CDR2 (germline): SQVTM, ANQGSEA. CDR3 DNA: TGCAGCGTTGTTGGTGACGGCTACACCTTC. Amino acids: CSVVGDGYTF.

The chain employs TRBV2 and TRBJ2-1; D unresolved. Trimming took 3 bases from V and 5 from J, leaving 5 bases between them. This CDR3 region has 12 residues. Germline lookup yields CDR1 SNHLY and CDR2 FYNNEI. CDR3 sequence reads: CASSDLDNEQFF. Written as DNA, the CDR3 is TGTGCCAGCAGTGATTTAGACAATGAGCAGTTCTTC. Full variable domain (remainder filled in from reference TRBV2 and TRBJ2-1): EPEVTQTPSHQVTQMGQEVILRCVPISNHLYFYWYRQILGQKVEFLVSFYNNEISEKSEIFDDQFSVERPDGSNFTLKIRSTKLEDSAMYFCASSDLDNEQFFGPGTRLTVL.

DNA of the CDR3: TGTGCCAGCCGCTACGGGGGACTAGCTAATAAGGATGAGCAGTTCTTC. Its protein is CASRYGGLANKDEQFF. The J gene is TRBJ2-1, the V gene TRBV11-2; 9 nucleotides agree with TRBD2. This CDR3 is 16 amino acids long. V was clipped by 8 bases and J by 8 bases; unmatched bases: 16. CDR1 is SGHAT and CDR2 is FQNNGV in the germline V gene.

This chain joins TRBV20-1 and TRBJ2-5; TRBD1 matches 8 bases. CDR3 length equals 15 residues. After removal of 5 bases from V and 5 bases from J, the junction contained 13 bases not matched to a gene. Germline-derived CDR1 and CDR2 are DFQATT and SNEGSKA (reference sequence). The CDR3 region is CSAGREDRATETQYF. CDR3 nucleotides: TGCAGTGCTGGTAGGGAGGACAGGGCTACGGAGACCCAGTACTTC.

This clonotype was seen ten or more times. The chain combines TRBV6-6 with TRBJ1-2; possible D gene TRBD1, 5 bases. Trimming removed 2 bases at V and 0 bases at J, with 7 bases between. This CDR3 is 14 amino acids long. Germline CDR1 is MNHNY and CDR2 is SVGAGI (reference sequence). The CDR3 loop reads CASSYQGANYGYTF. For the CDR3, the DNA is TGTGCCAGCAGTTACCAGGGAGCTAACTATGGCTACACCTTC.

J is TRBJ2-7 and V is TRBV7-8; D is unresolved. Trimming took off 3 bases at V and 0 bases at J, with 6 bases between the two ends. CDR3 length: 13 residues. CDR1 is SGHVS and CDR2 is FQNEAQ in the germline V gene. This CDR3 is CASSFRLSYEQYF. Written as DNA, the CDR3 is TGTGCCAGCAGCTTCCGACTCTCCTACGAGCAGTACTTC.

The gene calls are TRBV6-5 and TRBJ2-5, with 12 bases identical to TRBD1. Looked up from germline, CDR1 is MNHEY and CDR2 is SVGAGI. J lost 5 bases, V lost 2 bases, and 3 bases had no gene match. The CDR3 totals 15 residues. Here the CDR3 DNA reads TGTGCCAGCAGTTACCCGGGACAGGGGGCCGAGACCCAGTACTTC. It codes for CASSYPGQGAETQYF.

The genes are TRBV5-1 and TRBJ2-3; D possibly matches TRBD1 or TRBD2 (5 bases each). This CDR3 is built from 14 residues. Trimming took off 6 bases at V and 4 bases at J, with 15 bases between the two ends. Germline CDR1 reads SGHRS; CDR2 reads YFSETQ. CDR3 in DNA: TGCGCCAGCAATCCCGGGACGAACGCAGATACGCAGTATTTT. Translating it yields CASNPGTNADTQYF.

This clonotype has only one observation. The CDR3: CASSPPGNRALQGGTYNEQFF. CDR3 nucleotides: TGTGCCAGCAGCCCACCGGGGAACAGGGCTCTCCAAGGTGGGACCTACAATGAGCAGTTCTTC. The chain carries TRBV11-1 and TRBJ2-1; D is perhaps TRBD1 (6 bases). CDR1 SGHAT and CDR2 FQDESV come from the germline V gene (reference sequence). The CDR3 length is 21 residues. The ends were cut back, 5 bases at V and 2 bases at J, with 31 bases in the middle.

This chain connects TRBV12-5 to TRBJ2-7; TRBD1 matches 12 bases. The V and J ends lost 5 bases and 4 bases, in that order; junction bases with no gene match: 6. From germline, CDR1 is LGHNT and CDR2 FRNRAP. This CDR3 has 15 residues. CDR3: CASGQRDRGQYEQYF. The CDR3 DNA reads as TGTGCTAGTGGTCAAAGGGACAGGGGGCAATACGAGCAGTACTTC.

This clonotype was seen a few times. V gene TRBV7-2 combines with J gene TRBJ2-7; possible D gene TRBD1, 5 bases. With the DNA end fitting TRBJ2-5 better, the J assignment may be wrong. Germline V gene sequence: CDR1 SGHTA, CDR2 FQGNSA. The CDR3 has 13 residues. The DNA for the CDR3 is TGTGCCAGCAGCTTAGCCAGGGAACAGACCCAGTACTTC. Its translation is CASSLAREQTQYF.

The chain is built from TRBV4-3 and TRBJ2-1; D is perhaps TRBD1 or TRBD2 (6 bases each). The V gene lost 3 bases and the J gene lost 9 bases, with 15 bases spanning the gap. The CDR3 totals 14 residues. The germline V gene encodes CDR1 LGHNA and CDR2 YSLEER. CDR3 amino acids: CASSQREGGSEQFF. The CDR3 coding sequence is TGCGCCAGCAGCCAGCGCGAGGGGGGCAGTGAGCAGTTCTTC.

This clonotype occurred a few times. CDR3 in DNA: TGTGCCAGCAGCGTCTCGGGACAGTACTACGAGCAGTACTTC. Translation gives CASSVSGQYYEQYF. V usage is TRBV9 and J usage is TRBJ2-7, with 7 bases aligning to TRBD1. This CDR3 region has 14 residues. CDR1 and CDR2 (germline): SGDLS, YYNGEE. Trimming cost V 2 bases and J 3 bases; bases outside gene matches: 5.

V gene TRBV10-3 combines with J gene TRBJ2-1; 7 bases line up with TRBD2. This CDR3 is built from 16 residues. Germline CDR1 is ENHRY and CDR2 is SYGVKD. V lost 6 bases to trimming and J lost 4 bases; unmatched junction nucleotides: 12. The CDR3 loop reads CAISRTGTTAYNEQFF. CDR3 bases: TGTGCCATCAGCCGAACCGGGACTACCGCTTACAATGAGCAGTTCTTC.

The chain has TRBV6-6 and TRBJ1-1, with no clear D. CDR3 length equals 12 residues. Trimming removed 6 bases from V and 6 bases from J, with 11 bases in between. Per germline, CDR1 MNHNY and CDR2 SVGAGI (reference sequence). CDR3 bases: TGTGCCAGCAGACCCTCGGCCCCTGAAGCTTTCTTT. Its translation: CASRPSAPEAFF.

V is TRBV5-5 and J is TRBJ2-1; 8 positions agree with TRBD2. This CDR3 is 15 amino acids long. J was trimmed by 8 bases and V by 3 bases; bases with no gene match: 10. Germline V gene sequence: CDR1 SGHKS, CDR2 YYEKEE (reference sequence). CDR3 sequence (DNA): TGTGCCAGCAGCTCGCTAGACGGGAGGGCCCATGAGCAGTTCTTC. This encodes CASSSLDGRAHEQFF.

The chain employs TRBV4-3 and TRBJ2-5; 7 nucleotides align to TRBD1. The CDR3 loop spans 14 amino acids. With V trimmed by 3 bases and J by 7 bases, 8 bases remained unmatched. The V gene's germline CDR1 is LGHNA and CDR2 YSLEER. The CDR3 sequence is CASSHNRGEGTQYF. The DNA for the CDR3 is TGCGCCAGCAGCCACAACAGGGGAGAGGGGACCCAGTACTTC.

The chain carries TRBV12-3 or TRBV12-4 and TRBJ1-5, with 9 bases matching TRBD1. This CDR3 region has 16 residues. V was clipped by 6 bases and J by 0 bases; unmatched bases: 6. CDR3 nucleotides: TGTGCCAGCAGGACAGGGGGTGTTACTAGCAATCAGCCCCAGCATTTT. The encoded protein is CASRTGGVTSNQPQHF.

This clonotype was observed a few times. The chain carries TRBV4-3 and TRBJ2-4, with 8 bases fitting TRBD1. CDR1 LGHNA and CDR2 YSLEER come from the germline V gene. CDR3 size: 14 residues. J lost 7 bases, V lost 5 bases, and 7 bases had no gene match. The CDR3: CASSSRTGKNIQYF. The CDR3 nucleotides are TGCGCCAGCAGCTCACGGACAGGGAAGAACATTCAGTACTTC.

This clonotype was counted between two and nine times. This chain uses TRBV6-5 with TRBJ1-1; 11 bases are shared with TRBD1. Germline CDR1 MNHEY, CDR2 SVGAGI. The CDR3 is 14 amino acids. The V and J ends lost 6 bases and 3 bases, in that order; junction bases with no gene match: 3. For the CDR3, the DNA is TGTGCCAGCAGCCGGGACAGGGGGTACACTGAAGCTTTCTTT. It yields the protein CASSRDRGYTEAFF.

This clonotype was observed once. V and J are TRBV20-1 and TRBJ2-1; maybe TRBD1 (6 bases). From germline, CDR1 is DFQATT and CDR2 SNEGSKA (reference sequence). The length of the CDR3 is 13 residues. V was shortened by 2 bases and J by 9 bases, with 14 bases between the two germline ends. The CDR3 protein is CSARPIDRSEQFF. CDR3 coding DNA: TGCAGTGCTAGACCGATCGACAGGAGTGAGCAGTTCTTC.

The rearrangement uses TRBV7-2 and TRBJ2-1; 7 nucleotides line up with TRBD2. V trimming: 3 bases; J trimming: 8 bases; junction bases outside the gene matches: 4. The CDR3 totals 13 residues. Germline V gene data show CDR1 as SGHTA and CDR2 as FQGNSA. The CDR3 bases are TGTGCCAGCAGCTTTACTAGCGTCGATGAGCAGTTCTTC. It codes for CASSFTSVDEQFF.

This rearrangement joins TRBV5-6 to TRBJ2-7; tentative D call: TRBD2 (5 bases). V was clipped by 4 bases and J by 0 bases, with 14 bases between them. Per germline, CDR1 SGHDT and CDR2 YYEEEE. The CDR3 runs 15 residues. CDR3 residues: CASSGAGSPSYEQYF. CDR3 sequence (DNA): TGTGCCAGCAGCGGCGCGGGTAGCCCCTCCTACGAGCAGTACTTC.

This clonotype showed up just a few times. Sequence at one end of the junction differs from germline and may be a read error. The chain combines TRBV5-1 with TRBJ2-2; D gene ambiguous. The CDR3 spans 13 residues. Germline V gives CDR1 SGHRS, CDR2 YFSETQ. This chain's CDR3 is CASSLGNTGELFF. CDR3 in DNA: TGTGCCAGCAGCTTGGGGAACACCGGGGAGCTGTTTTTT.